Described below is a single TCR beta chain sequence and its context. Germline CDR1 KGHSH, CDR2 LQKENI. V was pared by 5 bases and J by 1 base, with 9 bases between. The CDR3 totals 14 residues. This sample stems from a study of OX40 agonist ivuxolimab in advanced cancers. About the research overall: Patients were dosed intravenously with ivuxolimab at 0.01 to 10 mg/kg every 2 weeks.

TCRdb's table, derived via immunoSEQ multiplex PCR, lists solely in-frame clones and lacks some. The table lists tens of thousands of clones, more than 85% of them singletons, with roughly 6.9% in the top ten. The receptor was derived from an adult with an advanced solid tumor such as melanoma, head and neck, liver or kidney cancer. Sequencing used CD4+ or CD8+ T cells sorted from blood, obtained in a trial of the OX40 agonist ivuxolimab. V and J are TRBV18 and TRBJ1-5, with D maybe TRBD1 (5 bases). The CDR3: CASSGTSSNQPQHF. The DNA of the CDR3 is TGTGCCAGCTCAGGGACCTCCAGCAATCAGCCCCAGCATTTT.